This T cell receptor beta chain was found in a study of T cells in Graves' hyperthyroidism and ophthalmopathy. Study-wide context: Peripheral blood draws took place at initial diagnosis, ahead of any treatment.

Study-level findings and limits: A model built on 13 V-J features separated ophthalmopathy from stable hyperthyroidism.

This clonotype was seen a few times. Its antigen is not known. The CDR3 regions of TCR beta were amplified from RNA transcripts. HTBI primers were employed in a first-round RT-PCR of the TCR CDR3. TCRdb recomputed calls from the multiplex PCR reads with MiXCR, one row per CDR3 protein. The sample carries hundreds of thousands of distinct CDR3 sequences, over 20% recorded once. At least 3 on the Clinical Activity Score was recorded for ophthalmopathy patients, who also had NOSPECS grade at least 4 and duration under 3 months. Fresh peripheral blood, about 9.6 ml, yielded the PBMCs. V gave up 1 base and J gave up 6 bases, with 18 bases separating them. Germline V gene lookup returns CDR1 SGHNT and CDR2 YENEEA. The CDR3 consists of 17 residues.

The receptor's source is a man aged 30 to 45 with Graves' ophthalmopathy. Sequencing input: blood. The chain links TRBV11-3 to TRBJ2-2; D gene uncertain. The CDR3 protein is CASSLARSSPRAGELFF. CDR3 in DNA: TGTGCCAGCAGCTTAGCCCGCTCCTCCCCCAGAGCCGGGGAGCTGTTTTTT.